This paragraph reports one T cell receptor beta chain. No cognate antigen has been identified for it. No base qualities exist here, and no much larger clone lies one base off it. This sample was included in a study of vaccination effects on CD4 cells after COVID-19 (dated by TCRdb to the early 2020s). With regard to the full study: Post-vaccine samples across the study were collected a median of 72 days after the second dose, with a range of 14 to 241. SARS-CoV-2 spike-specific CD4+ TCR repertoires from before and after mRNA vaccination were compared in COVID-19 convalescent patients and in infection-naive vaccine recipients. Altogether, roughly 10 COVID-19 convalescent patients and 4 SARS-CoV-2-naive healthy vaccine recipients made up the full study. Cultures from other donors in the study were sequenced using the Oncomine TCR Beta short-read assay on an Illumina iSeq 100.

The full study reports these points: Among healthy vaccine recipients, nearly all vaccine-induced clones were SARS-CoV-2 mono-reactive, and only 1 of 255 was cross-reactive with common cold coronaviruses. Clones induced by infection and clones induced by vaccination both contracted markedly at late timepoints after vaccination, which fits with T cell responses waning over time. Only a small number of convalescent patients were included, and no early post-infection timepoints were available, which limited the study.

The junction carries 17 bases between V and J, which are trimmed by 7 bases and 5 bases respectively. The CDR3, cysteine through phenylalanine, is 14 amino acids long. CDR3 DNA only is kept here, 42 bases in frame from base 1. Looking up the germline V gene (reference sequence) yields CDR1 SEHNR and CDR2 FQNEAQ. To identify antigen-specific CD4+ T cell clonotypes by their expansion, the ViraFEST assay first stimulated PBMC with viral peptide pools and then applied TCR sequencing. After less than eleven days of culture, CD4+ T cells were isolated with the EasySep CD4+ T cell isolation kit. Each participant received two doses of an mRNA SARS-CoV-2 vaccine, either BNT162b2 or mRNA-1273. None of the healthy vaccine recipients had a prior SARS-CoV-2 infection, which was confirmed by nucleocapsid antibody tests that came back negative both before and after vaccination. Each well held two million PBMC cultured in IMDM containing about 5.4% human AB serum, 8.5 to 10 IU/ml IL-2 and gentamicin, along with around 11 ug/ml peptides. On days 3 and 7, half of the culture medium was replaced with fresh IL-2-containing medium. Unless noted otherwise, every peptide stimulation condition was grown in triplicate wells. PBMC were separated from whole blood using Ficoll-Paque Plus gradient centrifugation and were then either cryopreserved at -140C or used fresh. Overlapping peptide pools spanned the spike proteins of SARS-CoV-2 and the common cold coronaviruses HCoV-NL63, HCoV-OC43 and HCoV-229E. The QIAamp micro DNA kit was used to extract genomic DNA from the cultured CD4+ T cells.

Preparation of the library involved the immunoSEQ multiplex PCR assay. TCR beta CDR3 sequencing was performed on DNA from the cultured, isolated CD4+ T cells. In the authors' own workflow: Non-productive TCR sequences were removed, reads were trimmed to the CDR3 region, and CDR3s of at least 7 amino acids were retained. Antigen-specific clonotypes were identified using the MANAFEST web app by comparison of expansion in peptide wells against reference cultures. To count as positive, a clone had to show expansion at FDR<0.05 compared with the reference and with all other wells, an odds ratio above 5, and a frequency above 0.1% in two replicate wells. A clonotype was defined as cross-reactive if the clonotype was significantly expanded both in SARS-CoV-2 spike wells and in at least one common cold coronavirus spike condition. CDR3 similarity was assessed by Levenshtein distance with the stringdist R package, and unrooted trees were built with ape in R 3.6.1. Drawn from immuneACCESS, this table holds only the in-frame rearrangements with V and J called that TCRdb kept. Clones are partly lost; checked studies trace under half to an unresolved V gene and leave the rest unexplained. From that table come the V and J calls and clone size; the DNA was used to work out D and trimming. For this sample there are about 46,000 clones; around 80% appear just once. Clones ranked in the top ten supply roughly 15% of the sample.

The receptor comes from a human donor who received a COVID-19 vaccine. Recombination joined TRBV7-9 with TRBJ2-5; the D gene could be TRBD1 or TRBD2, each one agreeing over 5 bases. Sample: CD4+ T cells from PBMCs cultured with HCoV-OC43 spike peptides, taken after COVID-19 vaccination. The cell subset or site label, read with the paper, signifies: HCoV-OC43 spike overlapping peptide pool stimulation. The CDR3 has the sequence CASTPERGGETQYF. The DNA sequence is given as TGTGCCAGCACCCCGGAGAGGGGTGGGGAGACCCAGTACTTC.